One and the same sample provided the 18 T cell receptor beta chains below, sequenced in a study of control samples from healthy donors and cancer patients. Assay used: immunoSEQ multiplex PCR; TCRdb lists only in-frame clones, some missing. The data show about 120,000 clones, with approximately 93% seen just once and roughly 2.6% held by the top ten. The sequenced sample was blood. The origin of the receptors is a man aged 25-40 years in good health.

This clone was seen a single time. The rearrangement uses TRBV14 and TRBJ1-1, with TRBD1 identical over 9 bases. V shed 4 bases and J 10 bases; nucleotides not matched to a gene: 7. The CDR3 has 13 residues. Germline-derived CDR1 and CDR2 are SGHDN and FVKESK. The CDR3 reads CASSPGTGRGAFF. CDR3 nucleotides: TGTGCCAGCAGCCCCGGGACAGGGAGGGGAGCTTTCTTT.

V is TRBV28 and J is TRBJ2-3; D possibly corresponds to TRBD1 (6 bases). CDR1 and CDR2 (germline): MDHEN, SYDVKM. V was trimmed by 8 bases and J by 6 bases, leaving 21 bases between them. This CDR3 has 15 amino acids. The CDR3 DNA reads TGTGCCAGCCGTACACCCCGGACAGCCGGGGATACGCAGTATTTT. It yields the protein CASRTPRTAGDTQYF. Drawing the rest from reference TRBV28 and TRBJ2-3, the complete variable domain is DVKVTQSSRYLVKRTGEKVFLECVQDMDHENMFWYRQDPGLGLRLIYFSYDVKMKEKGDIPEGYSVSREKKERFSLILESASTNQTSMYLCASRTPRTAGDTQYFGPGTRLTVL.

The CDR3 loop reads CASTSGRRGLGNQPQHF. For the CDR3, the DNA is TGTGCCTCAACCTCAGGGAGGAGAGGCCTTGGCAATCAGCCCCAGCATTTT. The chain has TRBV19 and TRBJ1-5; D may be TRBD1 (5 bases). V lost 11 bases, J lost 2 bases, and 25 bases lay in between. CDR3 length: 17 residues. CDR1 and CDR2 (germline): LNHDA, SQIVND (reference sequence).

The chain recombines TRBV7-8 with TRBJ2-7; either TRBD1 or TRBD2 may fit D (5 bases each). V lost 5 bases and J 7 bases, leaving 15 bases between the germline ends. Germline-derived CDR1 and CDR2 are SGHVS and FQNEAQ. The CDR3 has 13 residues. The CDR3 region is CASSRDLRGEQYV. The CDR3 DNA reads TGTGCCAGCAGCAGGGATTTGAGGGGAGAGCAGTACGTC.

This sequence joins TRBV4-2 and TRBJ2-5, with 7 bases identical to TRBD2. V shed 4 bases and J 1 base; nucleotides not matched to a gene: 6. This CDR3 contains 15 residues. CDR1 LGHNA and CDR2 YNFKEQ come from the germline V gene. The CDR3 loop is CASSRSSGTQETQYF. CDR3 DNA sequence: TGTGCCAGCAGCCGATCTAGCGGTACCCAAGAGACCCAGTACTTC.

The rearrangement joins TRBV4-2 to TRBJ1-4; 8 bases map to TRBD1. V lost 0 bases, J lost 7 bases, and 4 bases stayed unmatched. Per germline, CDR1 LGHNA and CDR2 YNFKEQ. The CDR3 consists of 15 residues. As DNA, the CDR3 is TGTGCCAGCAGCCAAGAGGCAGGGGGCGGTGAAAAACTGTTTTTT. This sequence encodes CASSQEAGGGEKLFF.

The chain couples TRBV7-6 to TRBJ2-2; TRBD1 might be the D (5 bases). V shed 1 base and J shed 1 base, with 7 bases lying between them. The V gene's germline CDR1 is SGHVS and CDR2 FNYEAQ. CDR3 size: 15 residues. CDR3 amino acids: CASSLVQGNTGELFF. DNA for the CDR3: TGTGCCAGCAGCTTAGTCCAGGGGAACACCGGGGAGCTGTTTTTT.

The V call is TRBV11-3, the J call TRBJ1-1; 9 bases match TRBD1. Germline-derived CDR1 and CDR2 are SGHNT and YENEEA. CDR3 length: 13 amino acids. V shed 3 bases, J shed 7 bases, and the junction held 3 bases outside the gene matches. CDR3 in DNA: TGTGCCAGCAGCTTCACAGGGGGCGATGAAGCTTTCTTT. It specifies CASSFTGGDEAFF.

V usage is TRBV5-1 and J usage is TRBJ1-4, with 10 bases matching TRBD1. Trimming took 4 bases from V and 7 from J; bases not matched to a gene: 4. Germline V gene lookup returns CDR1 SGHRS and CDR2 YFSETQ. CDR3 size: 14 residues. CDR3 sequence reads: CASSRQGAGEKLFF. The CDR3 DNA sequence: TGCGCCAGCAGCAGACAGGGGGCGGGTGAAAAACTGTTTTTT.

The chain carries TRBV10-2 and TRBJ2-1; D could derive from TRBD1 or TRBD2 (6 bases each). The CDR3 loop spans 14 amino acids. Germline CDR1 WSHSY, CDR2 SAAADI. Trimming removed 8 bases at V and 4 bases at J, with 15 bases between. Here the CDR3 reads CASYEGGPYNEQFF. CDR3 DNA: TGCGCCAGCTACGAAGGGGGGCCATACAATGAGCAGTTCTTC.

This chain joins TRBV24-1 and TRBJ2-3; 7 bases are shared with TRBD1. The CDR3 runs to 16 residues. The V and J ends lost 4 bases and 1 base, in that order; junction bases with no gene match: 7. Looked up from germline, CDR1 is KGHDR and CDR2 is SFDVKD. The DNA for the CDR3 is TGTGCCACCAGTGACCCCGGGACAGAAGGCACAGATACGCAGTATTTT. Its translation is CATSDPGTEGTDTQYF.

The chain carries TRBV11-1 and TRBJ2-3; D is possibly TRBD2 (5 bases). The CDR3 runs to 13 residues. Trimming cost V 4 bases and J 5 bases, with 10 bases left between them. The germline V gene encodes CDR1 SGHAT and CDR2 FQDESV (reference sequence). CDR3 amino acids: CASSSTTQDTQYF. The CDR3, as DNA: TGTGCCAGCAGCTCGACTACCCAAGATACGCAGTATTTT. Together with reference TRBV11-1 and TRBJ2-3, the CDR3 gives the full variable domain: EAEVAQSPRYKITEKSQAVAFWCDPISGHATLYWYRQILGQGPELLVQFQDESVVDDSQLPKDRFSAERLKGVDSTLKIQPAELGDSAMYLCASSSTTQDTQYFGPGTRLTVL.

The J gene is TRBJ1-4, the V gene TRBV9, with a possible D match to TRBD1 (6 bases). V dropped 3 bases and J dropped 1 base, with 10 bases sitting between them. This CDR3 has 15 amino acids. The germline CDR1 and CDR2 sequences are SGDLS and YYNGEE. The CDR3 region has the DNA TGTGCCAGCAGCGCTACAGGGAAAACTAATGAAAAACTGTTTTTT. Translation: CASSATGKTNEKLFF.

The CDR3 region has the DNA TGTGCCAGCAGTTTATCCGGGGGTCGCTCCTACAATGAGCAGTTCTTC. Translated: CASSLSGGRSYNEQFF. The rearrangement uses TRBV28 and TRBJ2-1; a weak D match, TRBD2 (6 bases). The CDR3 sequence is 16 residues long. Trimming took 1 base from V and 0 from J, leaving 10 bases between them. From germline, CDR1 is MDHEN and CDR2 SYDVKM. Complete variable domain (other parts from reference TRBV28 and TRBJ2-1): DVKVTQSSRYLVKRTGEKVFLECVQDMDHENMFWYRQDPGLGLRLIYFSYDVKMKEKGDIPEGYSVSREKKERFSLILESASTNQTSMYLCASSLSGGRSYNEQFFGPGTRLTVL.

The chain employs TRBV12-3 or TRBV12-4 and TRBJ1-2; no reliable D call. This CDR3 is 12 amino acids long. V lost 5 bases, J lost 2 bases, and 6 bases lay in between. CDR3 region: CASSRRNYGYTF. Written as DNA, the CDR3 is TGTGCCAGCAGTCGACGGAACTATGGCTACACCTTC.

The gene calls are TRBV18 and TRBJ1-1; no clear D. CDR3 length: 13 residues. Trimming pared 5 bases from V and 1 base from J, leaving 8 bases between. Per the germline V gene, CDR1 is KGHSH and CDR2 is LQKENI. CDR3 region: CASSKDGNTEAFF. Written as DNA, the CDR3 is TGTGCCAGCTCAAAGGACGGGAACACTGAAGCTTTCTTT.

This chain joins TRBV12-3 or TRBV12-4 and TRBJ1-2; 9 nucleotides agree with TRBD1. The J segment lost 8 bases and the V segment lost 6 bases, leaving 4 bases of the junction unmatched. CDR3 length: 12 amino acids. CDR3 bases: TGTGCCAGCAGCCAGACAGGGGGGGGCTACACCTTC. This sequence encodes CASSQTGGGYTF.

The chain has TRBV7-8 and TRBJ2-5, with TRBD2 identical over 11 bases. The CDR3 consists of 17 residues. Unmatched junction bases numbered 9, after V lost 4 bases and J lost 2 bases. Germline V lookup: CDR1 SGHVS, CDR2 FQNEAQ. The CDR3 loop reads CASSSLRLAGTQETQYF. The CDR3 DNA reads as TGTGCCAGCAGCTCCCTCCGACTAGCGGGGACGCAAGAGACCCAGTACTTC.